The 16 T cell receptor beta chains below were found in one sample sequenced in a study of beta chain features in type 1 diabetes. General study points: Shortening that was moderate but significant affected the TCRB CDR3s of Type 1 diabetes patients in all four CD4+ subsets.

TCRB transcripts that were expressed got sequenced, as all of the isolated RNA had been reverse transcribed. Only in-frame clones appear in the TCRdb table, and some are missing; sequencing was by immunoSEQ multiplex PCR. This table holds some 640,000 clones, over 12% found once. Their antigen targets remain unknown. Sequenced sample: naive CD4+ T cells from blood. The receptors stem from a man between 18 and 29 years old with type 1 diabetes.

This clone was observed a few times. The CDR3 bases are TGTGCCAGCAGTGAAACAGGAACAGGTTACAATGAGCAGTTCTTC. Amino acid sequence: CASSETGTGYNEQFF. This chain connects TRBV25-1 to TRBJ2-1, with a tentative D call TRBD1 (5 bases). Germline V gene lookup returns CDR1 MGHDK and CDR2 SYGVNS. CDR3 length: 15 residues. Deletions cut 2 bases from V and 4 bases from J, with 12 bases between. Full variable domain (outside the CDR3, taken from reference TRBV25-1 and TRBJ2-1): EADIYQTPRYLVIGTGKKITLECSQTMGHDKMYWYQQDPGMELHLIHYSYGVNSTEKGDLSSESTVSRIRTEHFPLTLESARPSHTSQYLCASSETGTGYNEQFFGPGTRLTVL.

V and J are TRBV14 and TRBJ2-1; TRBD1 agrees at 7 bases. The CDR3 spans 18 residues. Germline assignment: CDR1 SGHDN and CDR2 FVKESK. The ends lost 0 bases at V and 0 bases at J; junction bases unmatched: 8. CDR3 DNA sequence: TGTGCCAGCAGCCAAGATTTGGGGACAGTGGTCTCCTACAATGAGCAGTTCTTC. This translates into CASSQDLGTVVSYNEQFF.

The gene calls are TRBV5-4 and TRBJ1-6, with D tentatively TRBD1 (5 bases). V gave up 0 bases and J gave up 7 bases, with 11 bases separating them. This CDR3 is built from 15 residues. Germline lookup yields CDR1 SGHNT and CDR2 YYREEE (reference sequence). The DNA of the CDR3 is TGTGCCAGCAGCTTGGAGGGGACCAGCAATTCACCCCTCCACTTT. Protein product: CASSLEGTSNSPLHF.

This clone was found a few times. In DNA, the CDR3 is TGTGCCAGCACGACAGATCCAGAGCAGAACACTGAAGCTTTCTTT. It translates to CASTTDPEQNTEAFF. This chain connects TRBV2 to TRBJ1-1; tentatively, D is TRBD1 (5 bases). The CDR3 sequence is 15 residues long. The germline V gene encodes CDR1 SNHLY and CDR2 FYNNEI. Trimming stripped 7 bases from V and 1 base from J, with 16 bases between.

This clone was counted only a few times. CDR3: CASSLSGEQPQHF. CDR3 bases: TGTGCCAGCAGCTTATCAGGCGAACAGCCCCAGCATTTT. The rearrangement uses TRBV7-2 and TRBJ1-5, with D unclear. The CDR3 runs 13 residues. Germline V gives CDR1 SGHTA, CDR2 FQGNSA. V was pared by 2 bases and J by 7 bases, with 9 bases between.

J is TRBJ1-2 and V is TRBV9; TRBD1 matches 7 bases. Unmatched junction bases numbered 6, after V lost 2 bases and J lost 5 bases. CDR3 length equals 14 residues. Germline lookup yields CDR1 SGDLS and CDR2 YYNGEE. The CDR3 loop reads CASSVTGEGYGYTF. CDR3 in DNA: TGTGCCAGCAGCGTTACAGGGGAGGGGTATGGCTACACCTTC.

This clone occurred a few times. The chain joins TRBV2 to TRBJ2-1; a weak D match, TRBD1 (6 bases). The CDR3 length is 14 residues. The V end lost 9 bases, the J end lost 7 bases, and 19 bases lay between the germline ends. Per germline, CDR1 SNHLY and CDR2 FYNNEI. The CDR3 here is CARVRDTRLNEQFF. As DNA, the CDR3 is TGTGCCAGGGTACGGGACACAAGGTTAAATGAGCAGTTCTTC. Combining the CDR3 with reference TRBV2 and TRBJ2-1 gives the whole variable domain EPEVTQTPSHQVTQMGQEVILRCVPISNHLYFYWYRQILGQKVEFLVSFYNNEISEKSEIFDDQFSVERPDGSNFTLKIRSTKLEDSAMYFCARVRDTRLNEQFFGPGTRLTVL.

In this sample, this clone turned up a few times. This chain links TRBV7-6 with TRBJ2-5, with 10 bases fitting TRBD2. CDR1 and CDR2 from the germline V gene are SGHVS and FNYEAQ. With 3 bases clipped from V and 0 bases from J, the junction kept 1 base outside the gene matches. This CDR3 is 15 amino acids long. The CDR3 nucleotides read TGTGCCAGCAGCTTCGGACTAGCGGACCAAGAGACCCAGTACTTC. This codes for CASSFGLADQETQYF.

The rearrangement uses TRBV6-1 and TRBJ2-7, with TRBD1 matching over 8 bases. CDR1 is MNHNS, CDR2 SASEGT, per germline. The CDR3 totals 14 residues. Losses at the gene ends were 5 bases for V and 1 base for J; bases not matched to a gene: 4. Here the CDR3 reads CASSSRTGSYEQYF. The CDR3 region has the DNA TGTGCCAGCAGTTCGAGGACAGGGTCCTACGAGCAGTACTTC.

This clone came up a few times. V gene TRBV2 combines with J gene TRBJ2-1, with 7 bases matching TRBD2. This CDR3 is built from 15 residues. Germline lookup yields CDR1 SNHLY and CDR2 FYNNEI. With 4 bases clipped from V and 0 bases from J, the junction kept 3 bases outside the gene matches. Written as DNA, the CDR3 is TGTGCCAGCAGTGTGGGACTACCCTCCTACAATGAGCAGTTCTTC. Translation: CASSVGLPSYNEQFF.

This chain uses TRBV2 with TRBJ1-5; D is unresolved. CDR1 is SNHLY and CDR2 is FYNNEI in the germline V gene. Trimming took off 0 bases at V and 4 bases at J, with 13 bases between the two ends. The CDR3 consists of 16 residues. This CDR3 reads CASSEAGTAHNQPQHF. CDR3 nucleotide sequence: TGTGCCAGCAGTGAAGCGGGTACGGCTCATAATCAGCCCCAGCATTTT.

This clone has only a few counts. The chain links TRBV7-2 to TRBJ1-6; 8 positions match TRBD1. Losses at the gene ends were 3 bases for V and 3 bases for J; bases not matched to a gene: 4. CDR1 and CDR2 from the germline V gene are SGHTA and FQGNSA. CDR3 size: 16 residues. The CDR3 here is CASSFQTGVYNSPLHF. CDR3 nucleotides: TGTGCCAGCAGCTTTCAGACAGGGGTCTATAATTCACCCCTCCACTTT.

This clone has only a few counts. The V call is TRBV10-3, the J call TRBJ1-2, with TRBD1 as a possible D gene (5 bases). The CDR3 totals 15 residues. The ends were cut back, 2 bases at V and 8 bases at J, with 18 bases in the middle. Germline V gives CDR1 ENHRY, CDR2 SYGVKD. The CDR3 DNA follows: TGTGCCATCAGTGAGCCTACAGGCCCCGATGAGGGCTACACCTTC. As protein: CAISEPTGPDEGYTF.

The rearrangement links TRBV9 to TRBJ1-3; TRBD1 matches at 7 bases. CDR1 is SGDLS and CDR2 is YYNGEE in the germline V gene. The CDR3 sequence is 16 residues long. Germline trimming cut 4 bases from V and 1 base from J; bases unmatched to any gene: 8. CDR3 in amino acids: CASSTAGGFSGNTIYF. The CDR3, as DNA: TGTGCCAGCAGCACGGCAGGGGGGTTTTCTGGAAACACCATATATTTT.

The gene calls are TRBV7-9 and TRBJ2-3; TRBD2 matches 8 bases. This CDR3 is built from 14 residues. J lost 5 bases, V lost 5 bases, and 6 bases had no gene match. CDR1 SEHNR and CDR2 FQNEAQ come from the germline V gene (reference sequence). The CDR3 loop reads CASSHSGVIDTQYF. In nucleotides, the CDR3 is TGTGCCAGCAGCCATAGCGGGGTAATAGATACGCAGTATTTT.

This clone came up a few times. CDR3 sequence reads: CASSRSGQPNTEAFF. For the CDR3, the DNA is TGTGCCAGCAGCCGCTCCGGACAGCCCAACACTGAAGCTTTCTTT. The J gene is TRBJ1-1, the V gene TRBV7-2, with D maybe TRBD1 (6 bases). V was trimmed by 5 bases and J by 2 bases, leaving 15 bases between them. Germline V gene data show CDR1 as SGHTA and CDR2 as FQGNSA. The CDR3 is 15 amino acids.